Listed below are T cell receptor beta chains from one sample, sequenced in a study of T-cell reconstitution after alpha-beta-depleted transplantation in children. TCRdb redid the calling of the PCR reads with MiXCR, one entry per CDR3 protein. The sample shows approximately 170,000 distinct CDR3 sequences, 11% of them seen only once. This sample comprised PBMCs, obtained before TCRalphabeta/CD19-depleted stem cell transplant. All receptors derive from a boy younger than 10 with acute myeloid leukemia, due to receive a stem cell transplant. Both conserved end residues are part of each CDR3. Fields, in order: clone size, V gene, D gene, J gene, CDR3 DNA, CDR3 protein. A D gene is named only where the DNA matches it firmly. Size values are once, few and many counts, or a class for expanded clones, and some rows have none.

many	TRBV20-1	-	TRBJ2-7	TGCAGTGCTGATTGGGGGGACCCCAACTCCTACGAGCAGTACTTC	CSADWGDPNSYEQYF
many	TRBV19	TRBD1	TRBJ2-1	TGTGCCAGTAGTACAGAGACAGGGTACGAGTTCTTC	CASSTETGYEFF
many	TRBV20-1	TRBD2	TRBJ2-1	TGCAGTGCTAGAGATGTGGCTAGCGGGGGAGGCGATGAGCAGTTCTTC	CSARDVASGGGDEQFF
many	TRBV6-5	TRBD1	TRBJ2-1	TGTGCCAGCAGTTTCCAAAAGACAGGGAAATATACCAATGAGCAGTTCTTC	CASSFQKTGKYTNEQFF
many	TRBV3-1	TRBD2	TRBJ2-1	TGTGCCAGCAGCCACGTGGGCAAGCGGGGCTACAATGAGCAGTTCTTC	CASSHVGKRGYNEQFF
many	TRBV5-1	-	TRBJ1-5	TGCGCCAGCAGCTCAGGGATGGCGGGTCAGCCCCAGCATTTT	CASSSGMAGQPQHF
many	TRBV7-2	-	TRBJ2-3	TGTGCCAGCAGCCCAAGGGGGGCGGCAGATACGCAGTATTTT	CASSPRGAADTQYF
-	TRBV24-1	-	TRBJ1-2	TGTGCCGCCAGTGATTCAGGCCAGTTCTATGGCGACACCTTC	CAASDSGQFYGDTF
many	TRBV7-2	-	TRBJ1-2	TGTGCCAGCAGCTTGGGGTATAATGGCTACACCTTC	CASSLGYNGYTF
many	TRBV20-1	TRBD2	TRBJ2-1	TGCAGTGCCTATGACGGGACTAGCGGCTACAATGAGCAGTTCTTC	CSAYDGTSGYNEQFF
many	TRBV7-2	TRBD1	TRBJ2-4	TGTGCCAGCAGCGGGACAGCAAACATTCAGTACTTC	CASSGTANIQYF
many	TRBV20-1	-	TRBJ1-3	TGCAGTGCTAGAGACCCACAGGGTTCTGGAAACACCATATATTTT	CSARDPQGSGNTIYF
many	TRBV5-1	TRBD2	TRBJ2-2	TGCGCCAGCAGCGGGGGGACTAGCGCCACCGGGGAGCTGTTTTTT	CASSGGTSATGELFF
many	TRBV6-1	-	TRBJ2-7	TGTGCCAGCAGGACCGGGGTCTCCTACGAGCAGTACTTC	CASRTGVSYEQYF
many	TRBV28	-	TRBJ1-2	TGTGCCAGCATCCGGGACACACAAGCTCCTGGCTACACCTTC	CASIRDTQAPGYTF
-	TRBV6-5	TRBD2	TRBJ2-7	TGTGCCAGCAGTTCATACCTGACTAGCGGGAGGGACAACTCCTACGAGCAGTACTTC	CASSSYLTSGRDNSYEQYF
many	TRBV7-9	TRBD2	TRBJ2-7	TGTGCCAGCAGCTCAAATGCCGGGGACTACAAGATTTCCTACGAGCAGTACTTC	CASSSNAGDYKISYEQYF
-	TRBV28	TRBD2	TRBJ2-3	TGTGCCAGCAGCTCCGCCGGGACTAGCGGATGGAGGCATACGCAGTATTTT	CASSSAGTSGWRHTQYF
many	TRBV14	TRBD1	TRBJ2-3	TGTGCCAGCAGCCACTATACAGGGGACACATTACGCAGCCCAGATACGCAGTATTTT	CASSHYTGDTLRSPDTQYF
many	TRBV21-1	-	TRBJ1-1	TGTGCCAGCAGCAATTATAGGGACCAACCCTACACTGAAGCTTTCTTT	CASSNYRDQPYTEAFF
many	TRBV6-4	TRBD2	TRBJ2-1	TGTGCCAGCAGTGACTTAGCGGGAGGGCCTGTGTATGAGCAGTTCTTC	CASSDLAGGPVYEQFF
many	TRBV12-3/TRBV12-4	-	TRBJ1-6	TGTGCCAGCAGTTTAAGGGGTATAAATTCACCCCTCCACTTT	CASSLRGINSPLHF
-	TRBV18	TRBD1	TRBJ1-4	TGTGCCAGCTCACCTTCACAGGGGGCAACTAATGAAAAACTGTTTTTT	CASSPSQGATNEKLFF
many	TRBV3-1	-	TRBJ1-3	TGTGCCAGCAGCCAACGGGGGAGCGGAAACACCATATATTTT	CASSQRGSGNTIYF
many	TRBV10-3	-	TRBJ1-1	TGTGCCATCAGTGAGGACGATAGAAGCGAAGCTTTCTTT	CAISEDDRSEAFF
many	TRBV5-1	TRBD2	TRBJ2-7	TGCGCCAGCAGCTTGGTAGCGGGAGGGCCCAACGAGCAGTACTTC	CASSLVAGGPNEQYF
-	TRBV5-1	TRBD1	TRBJ1-6	TGCGCCAGCAGCTTGGAGACAGGGGGTCGTCCCAATTCACCCCTCCACTTT	CASSLETGGRPNSPLHF
many	TRBV5-1	-	TRBJ2-5	TGCGCCAGCAGCATCCAAGAGACCCAGTACTTC	CASSIQETQYF
many	TRBV19	-	TRBJ2-5	TGTGCCAGTAGTATGGTCAGTGCGTACCAAGAGACCCAGTACTTC	CASSMVSAYQETQYF
many	TRBV20-1	-	TRBJ2-7	TGCAGTGCACGGGATGGGATCCGTCAGGGAGGCGTCAACGAGCAGTACTTC	CSARDGIRQGGVNEQYF
-	TRBV10-3	-	TRBJ1-1	TGTGCCATCAGTGATGTTAGGGGGATAGAGCCTGAAGCTTTCTTT	CAISDVRGIEPEAFF
many	TRBV29-1	-	TRBJ2-2	TGCAGCGTTAATTACGGGACTCCCGGGGAGCTGTTTTTT	CSVNYGTPGELFF
many	TRBV24-1	-	TRBJ1-1	TGTGCCACCAGTGCCAGGGACGGGACAAACTGGAGAGCTTTCTTT	CATSARDGTNWRAFF
many	TRBV15	-	TRBJ2-5	TGTGCCACCAGCAGAGAGCGGGAGACCCAGTACTTC	CATSRERETQYF
many	TRBV30	-	TRBJ2-6	TGTGCCTGGAGTGTACCGGGACGGGGATCTGGGGCCAACGTCCTGACTTTC	CAWSVPGRGSGANVLTF